These 29 T cell receptor beta chains were all obtained from the same sample, sequenced in a study of control samples from healthy donors and cancer patients. Profiled with immunoSEQ multiplex PCR; TCRdb holds only in-frame clones, not every one. The sample shows roughly 68,000 clones, 83% of them seen only once. Sequencing was done on a sample of blood. Every receptor here comes from a man between 60 and 70 years old in good health.

The chain employs TRBV4-1 and TRBJ2-3; D ambiguous. Germline-derived CDR1 and CDR2 are MGHRA and YSYEKL. With 6 bases removed from V and 2 bases from J, the gap between germline ends came to 15 bases. The CDR3 runs to 15 residues. CDR3: CASSYRHRATDTQYF. CDR3 nucleotide sequence: TGCGCCAGCAGTTATAGACACCGGGCCACAGATACGCAGTATTTT.

This rearrangement joins TRBV21-1 to TRBJ1-1. TRBV21-1 corresponds to a pseudogene. CDR3 length: 15 residues. CDR3 residues: CASSKGGEGNTEAFF. The CDR3 nucleotides read TGTGCCAGCAGCAAAGGAGGGGAGGGGAACACTGAAGCTTTCTTT.

J is TRBJ1-4 and V is TRBV3-1 (or the pseudogene TRBV3-2); D unclear. Germline CDR1 and CDR2: LGHDT and YNNKEL (reference sequence). The CDR3 consists of 16 residues. With 1 base removed from V and 5 bases from J, the gap between germline ends came to 14 bases. CDR3 sequence (DNA): TGTGCCAGCAGCCAAGGGCAATTTATAAGGAATGAAAAACTGTTTTTT. It is translated as CASSQGQFIRNEKLFF.

The V gene is TRBV5-5, the J gene TRBJ1-5; D remains ambiguous. Between the trimmed V and J ends, which lost 0 bases and 3 bases, there was a span of 13 bases. Germline assignment: CDR1 SGHKS and CDR2 YYEKEE (reference sequence). This CDR3 spans 16 amino acids. The CDR3 sequence: CASSLDLGENNQPQHF. CDR3 bases: TGTGCCAGCAGCTTGGATTTGGGTGAAAACAATCAGCCCCAGCATTTT. The variable domain in full, completed from reference TRBV5-5 and TRBJ1-5, reads DAGVTQSPTHLIKTRGQQVTLRCSPISGHKSVSWYQQVLGQGPQFIFQYYEKEERGRGNFPDRFSARQFPNYSSELNVNALLLGDSALYLCASSLDLGENNQPQHFGDGTRLSIL.

The V gene is TRBV14, the J gene TRBJ2-5; either TRBD1 or TRBD2 may fit D (5 bases each). V was cut by 4 bases and J by 5 bases, with 8 bases left in between. The germline V gene has CDR1 SGHDN and CDR2 FVKESK. This CDR3 has 12 residues. This CDR3 is CASSPWGETQYF. Here the CDR3 DNA reads TGTGCCAGCAGCCCCTGGGGGGAGACCCAGTACTTC. Full variable domain (remainder filled in from reference TRBV14 and TRBJ2-5): EAGVTQFPSHSVIEKGQTVTLRCDPISGHDNLYWYRRVMGKEIKFLLHFVKESKQDESGMPNNRFLAERTGGTYSTLKVQPAELEDSGVYFCASSPWGETQYFGPGTRLLVL.

V gene TRBV11-2 combines with J gene TRBJ2-5; D perhaps matches TRBD2 (5 bases). The CDR3 is made up of 13 amino acids. Trimming took 3 bases from V and 2 from J, leaving 7 bases between them. The germline V gene has CDR1 SGHAT and CDR2 FQNNGV. CDR3 protein: CASSFGIQETQYF. The DNA of the CDR3 is TGTGCCAGCAGCTTCGGGATTCAAGAGACCCAGTACTTC. The whole variable domain, remainder taken from reference TRBV11-2 and TRBJ2-5, is EAGVAQSPRYKIIEKRQSVAFWCNPISGHATLYWYQQILGQGPKLLIQFQNNGVVDDSQLPKDRFSAERLKGVDSTLKIQPAKLEDSAVYLCASSFGIQETQYFGPGTRLLVL.

The CDR3 sequence is CASSQTGVGGYTF. In DNA, the CDR3 is TGTGCCAGCAGCCAGACAGGGGTTGGTGGCTACACCTTC. The gene calls are TRBV7-2 and TRBJ1-2, with 8 bases lining up with TRBD1. The V gene end was trimmed by 5 bases and the J gene end by 7 bases; junction bases not matched to a gene: 6. Per germline, CDR1 SGHTA and CDR2 FQGNSA. The CDR3 has 13 amino acids.

The V call is TRBV10-3, the J call TRBJ2-7; TRBD1 agrees at 9 bases. V lost 4 bases, J lost 5 bases, and 3 bases stayed unmatched. CDR1 is ENHRY, CDR2 SYGVKD, per germline. This CDR3 has 13 amino acids. This chain's CDR3 is CAISGTGVDEQYF. The CDR3 DNA follows: TGTGCCATCAGTGGGACAGGGGTGGACGAGCAGTACTTC.

V gene TRBV7-2 combines with J gene TRBJ2-1, with D hard to call. Germline V gives CDR1 SGHTA, CDR2 FQGNSA. V gave up 6 bases and J gave up 2 bases, with 8 bases separating them. The CDR3 totals 13 residues. The CDR3 loop is CASRGGPYNEQFF. The CDR3 DNA follows: TGTGCCAGCAGGGGCGGCCCCTACAATGAGCAGTTCTTC.

This sequence joins TRBV4-3 and TRBJ1-3; 10 bases match TRBD1. CDR1 is LGHNA and CDR2 is YSLEER in the germline V gene. The CDR3 runs 17 residues. Germline trimming cut 4 bases from V and 3 bases from J; bases unmatched to any gene: 9. The chain's CDR3 is CASSPPGTGVGGNTIYF. Written as DNA, the CDR3 is TGCGCCAGCAGCCCCCCCGGGACAGGGGTTGGTGGAAACACCATATATTTT.

This chain connects TRBV4-2 to TRBJ2-7, with a possible D match to TRBD2 (7 bases). Trimming left V 0 bases short and J 7 bases short, with 16 bases between. Germline V gene lookup returns CDR1 LGHNA and CDR2 YNFKEQ. The CDR3 covers 15 residues. The CDR3 DNA reads as TGTGCCAGCAGCCAAGAAGGGGGAGGGCCGTATGAGCAGTACTTC. Amino acid sequence: CASSQEGGGPYEQYF.

As for this clone: Other nucleotide sequences from this sample produce the same CDR3. The chain couples TRBV20-1 to TRBJ2-1; unclear D gene. There are 11 residues in the CDR3. Germline V gene lookup returns CDR1 DFQATT and CDR2 SNEGSKA (reference sequence). The V and J ends lost 1 base and 4 bases respectively, with 2 bases between them. The CDR3 region has the DNA TGCAGTGCTAGAGGATACAATGAGCAGTTCTTC. It translates to CSARGYNEQFF.

The gene calls are TRBV27 and TRBJ1-4; 9 bases fit TRBD1. This CDR3 has 13 amino acids. In germline, CDR1 is MNHEY, CDR2 SMNVEV (reference sequence). The junction had 3 bases not matched to a gene; V was cut back by 5 bases and J by 8 bases. As DNA, the CDR3 is TGTGCCAGCAGTGGGACAGGGAACGAAAAACTGTTTTTT. It specifies CASSGTGNEKLFF.

V is TRBV19 and J is TRBJ2-4; a weak D match, TRBD2 (6 bases). Germline CDR1 is LNHDA and CDR2 is SQIVND (reference sequence). Trimming removed 7 bases at V and 7 bases at J, with 26 bases between. CDR3 length equals 17 residues. The CDR3 protein is CASTRNTFREMGNIQYF. As DNA, the CDR3 is TGTGCCAGTACCCGAAATACTTTCCGGGAGATGGGTAACATTCAGTACTTC.

The chain combines TRBV7-8 with TRBJ2-1; 7 positions agree with TRBD1. The CDR3 is 13 residues long. Germline lookup yields CDR1 SGHVS and CDR2 FQNEAQ. V trimming: 4 bases; J trimming: 7 bases; junction bases outside the gene matches: 4. The CDR3 protein is CASSSDRANEQFF. CDR3 coding DNA: TGTGCCAGCAGCTCCGACAGGGCGAATGAGCAGTTCTTC.

The chain links TRBV6-5 to TRBJ1-4, with D possibly matching TRBD1 (5 bases). Between the trimmed V and J ends, which lost 0 bases and 8 bases, there was a span of 10 bases. Germline V gene data show CDR1 as MNHEY and CDR2 as SVGAGI. The CDR3 runs to 14 residues. CDR3 nucleotides: TGTGCCAGCAGTTACTCGACCGGGGGGGAAAAACTGTTTTTT. It codes for CASSYSTGGEKLFF.

This sequence joins TRBV13 and TRBJ2-7; a weak D match, TRBD2 (5 bases). V lost 1 base to trimming and J lost 6 bases, with 13 bases between them. From germline, CDR1 is PRHDT and CDR2 FYEKMQ (reference sequence). This CDR3 comprises 14 residues. CDR3 amino acids: CASSLVVSAGEQYF. CDR3 nucleotide sequence: TGTGCCAGCAGCTTAGTAGTTAGTGCGGGCGAGCAGTACTTC. The full variable domain, rest sourced from reference TRBV13 and TRBJ2-7, is AAGVIQSPRHLIKEKRETATLKCYPIPRHDTVYWYQQGPGQDPQFLISFYEKMQSDKGSIPDRFSAQQFSDYHSELNMSSLELGDSALYFCASSLVVSAGEQYFGPGTRLTVT.

This clone has a handful of counts. CDR3 in DNA: TGTGCCAGCAGCCAAGATTCGTCTGGGACAGCTTACGAGCAGTACTTC. It specifies CASSQDSSGTAYEQYF. V usage is TRBV4-2 and J usage is TRBJ2-7; 7 bases are shared with TRBD1. Germline-derived CDR1 and CDR2 are LGHNA and YNFKEQ. The CDR3 totals 16 residues. J gave up 4 bases and V 0 bases, and 9 bases lay outside the gene matches.

The chain is built from TRBV3-1 (or the pseudogene TRBV3-2) and TRBJ1-6; D is unresolved. The CDR3 runs to 15 residues. Trimming shortened V by 6 bases and J by 2 bases, and 11 bases separated the two germline ends. CDR1 is LGHDT and CDR2 is YNNKEL in the germline V gene (reference sequence). The CDR3 DNA is TGTGCCAGCAGGGACTCAGGTCCCTATAATTCACCCCTCCACTTT. Translating gives CASRDSGPYNSPLHF.

A single count supports this clone. Other DNA sequences in this specimen translate into the identical CDR3. This chain joins TRBV9 and TRBJ1-2; 7 bases align to TRBD1. Trimming at V came to 3 bases and at J to 2 bases, leaving 7 bases not matched to a gene. Germline CDR1 and CDR2: SGDLS and YYNGEE. The length of the CDR3 is 15 residues. CDR3 DNA: TGTGCCAGCAGCGCCCGACAGGGTTTAAACTATGGCTACACCTTC. Translating it yields CASSARQGLNYGYTF.

The chain is built from TRBV6-5 and TRBJ1-1; no clear D gene. CDR1 and CDR2 (germline): MNHEY, SVGAGI. V lost 0 bases, J lost 2 bases, and 13 bases lay in between. The CDR3 is made up of 16 amino acids. The CDR3 spells CASSYSREDRNTEAFF. The DNA for the CDR3 is TGTGCCAGCAGTTACTCGCGTGAAGATCGAAACACTGAAGCTTTCTTT.

The chain couples TRBV16 to TRBJ1-6, with D maybe TRBD1 (6 bases). V lost 4 bases and J 5 bases, leaving 9 bases between the germline ends. Looked up from germline, CDR1 is KGHSY and CDR2 is FQNENV. This CDR3 comprises 14 residues. The CDR3 here is CASSLGGNNSPLHF. The CDR3 region has the DNA TGTGCCAGCAGCCTAGGGGGAAATAATTCACCCCTCCACTTT.

The chain recombines TRBV6-2 or TRBV6-3 with TRBJ2-5; D remains unclear. Trimming took off 5 bases at V and 3 bases at J, with 10 bases between the two ends. Germline-derived CDR1 and CDR2 are MNHEY and SVGEGT. The CDR3 loop spans 13 amino acids. In DNA, the CDR3 is TGTGCCAGCAGTCGTTCAGCCAAAGAGACCCAGTACTTC. This codes for CASSRSAKETQYF.

This rearrangement joins TRBV6-5 to TRBJ2-4; D may be TRBD1 or TRBD2 (6 bases each). Germline loops: CDR1 MNHEY, CDR2 SVGAGI. This CDR3 region has 13 residues. Trimming shortened V by 5 bases and J by 9 bases, and 14 bases separated the two germline ends. The CDR3 DNA is TGTGCCAGCAGTAACGGGGGCGCGGGCATTCAGTACTTC. This sequence encodes CASSNGGAGIQYF.

The genes are TRBV27 and TRBJ2-3; 7 bases map to TRBD1. Germline CDR1 is MNHEY and CDR2 is SMNVEV (reference sequence). The CDR3 has 15 amino acids. The J segment lost 3 bases and the V segment lost 5 bases, leaving 8 bases of the junction unmatched. The chain's CDR3 is CASSQTGARTDTQYF. CDR3 nucleotide sequence: TGTGCCAGCAGTCAAACAGGGGCGAGAACAGATACGCAGTATTTT.

The chain employs TRBV11-2 and TRBJ2-1; 10 bases line up with TRBD2. Germline assignment: CDR1 SGHAT and CDR2 FQNNGV. The CDR3 has 15 residues. V was clipped by 5 bases and J by 7 bases; unmatched bases: 8. This CDR3 reads CASSQEREGRNEQFF. In DNA, the CDR3 is TGTGCCAGCAGCCAGGAGCGGGAGGGCCGGAATGAGCAGTTCTTC.

The chain uses TRBV7-2 and TRBJ2-7, with a tentative D call TRBD2 (5 bases). The V and J ends lost 2 bases and 0 bases respectively, with 8 bases between them. Germline V lookup: CDR1 SGHTA, CDR2 FQGNSA. This CDR3 is 14 amino acids long. The CDR3 coding sequence is TGTGCCAGCAGCTTAAACCGGGGCTCCTACGAGCAGTACTTC. It codes for CASSLNRGSYEQYF.

The chain couples TRBV6-5 to TRBJ1-3; D unresolved. V was clipped by 7 bases and J by 0 bases, with 7 bases between them. In germline, CDR1 is MNHEY, CDR2 SVGAGI. This CDR3 is 13 amino acids long. CDR3 residues: CASNTVSGNTIYF. CDR3 in DNA: TGTGCCAGCAATACAGTCTCTGGAAACACCATATATTTT.

The gene calls are TRBV7-2 and TRBJ2-5; 12 bases are a match to TRBD2. V shed 5 bases, J shed 5 bases, and the junction held 15 bases outside the gene matches. Germline V CDR1 and CDR2: SGHTA, FQGNSA. This CDR3 comprises 18 residues. CDR3 residues: CASSVRSASGREGETQYF. DNA of the CDR3: TGTGCCAGCAGCGTACGGTCGGCTAGCGGGAGGGAAGGGGAGACCCAGTACTTC.